The 12 T cell receptor beta chains given below trace back to one sample, sequenced in a study of cytomegalovirus exposure and HLA in healthy donors. A multiplex PCR was run with 60 Vbeta primers and 13 Jbeta primers. Assay: immunoSEQ multiplex PCR; the TCRdb copy retains only in-frame clones and omits some. In all, the sample yields about 160,000 clones. The source material was PBMCs. The receptors originated from a man younger than 45 in good health and CMV-seronegative.

The chain links TRBV19 to TRBJ1-1; 7 bases agree with TRBD1. Germline V gives CDR1 LNHDA, CDR2 SQIVND (reference sequence). This CDR3 is built from 15 residues. Losses at the gene ends were 7 bases for V and 0 bases for J; bases not matched to a gene: 8. The CDR3 DNA reads as TGTGCCAGTACTCCGGACAGGCGCTTGAACACTGAAGCTTTCTTT. Translation gives CASTPDRRLNTEAFF.

The chain carries TRBV5-1 and TRBJ1-2, with TRBD1 matching over 7 bases. J gave up 4 bases and V 4 bases, and 10 bases lay outside the gene matches. Germline lookup yields CDR1 SGHRS and CDR2 YFSETQ. The CDR3 sequence is 15 residues long. CDR3 in DNA: TGCGCCAGCAGCCACCGCCCGGGACAGACCTATGGCTACACCTTC. Encoded protein: CASSHRPGQTYGYTF.

This sequence joins TRBV5-1 and TRBJ2-5; 10 nucleotides match TRBD2. This CDR3 is built from 19 residues. CDR1 and CDR2 (germline): SGHRS, YFSETQ. The ends lost 4 bases at V and 4 bases at J; junction bases unmatched: 19. CDR3 sequence reads: CASSPRGLAGADGGETQYF. In DNA form, the CDR3 reads TGCGCCAGCAGCCCCCGTGGGCTAGCGGGGGCCGACGGCGGAGAGACCCAGTACTTC. Full variable domain (missing parts from reference TRBV5-1 and TRBJ2-5): KAGVTQTPRYLIKTRGQQVTLSCSPISGHRSVSWYQQTPGQGLQFLFEYFSETQRNKGNFPGRFSGRQFSNSRSEMNVSTLELGDSALYLCASSPRGLAGADGGETQYFGPGTRLLVL.

The gene calls are TRBV19 and TRBJ1-1; 9 bases are a match to TRBD1. Germline CDR1 LNHDA, CDR2 SQIVND (reference sequence). The J segment lost 5 bases and the V segment lost 5 bases, leaving 12 bases of the junction unmatched. The CDR3 runs to 16 residues. The CDR3 loop reads CASSVIQGARHTEAFF. The CDR3 DNA sequence: TGTGCCAGTAGTGTCATACAGGGGGCGCGTCATACTGAAGCTTTCTTT.

The chain employs TRBV5-6 and TRBJ2-5, with TRBD2 matching over 8 bases. CDR1 is SGHDT, CDR2 YYEEEE, per germline. The CDR3 runs 16 residues. V shed 3 bases, J shed 2 bases, and the junction held 9 bases outside the gene matches. The CDR3 loop reads CASSSQREWEQETQYF. The CDR3 coding sequence is TGTGCCAGCAGCTCGCAGCGGGAGTGGGAACAAGAGACCCAGTACTTC.

In nucleotides, the CDR3 is TGTGCCAGTCTTAGCACCCTCCTCTCTGAAGCTTTCTTT. This codes for CASLSTLLSEAFF. This chain links TRBV10-3 with TRBJ1-1; D ambiguous. This CDR3 contains 13 residues. V was trimmed by 10 bases and J by 6 bases, leaving 18 bases between them. The germline V gene has CDR1 ENHRY and CDR2 SYGVKD.

This chain joins TRBV9 and TRBJ2-2; weak D call: TRBD2 (5 bases). The CDR3 covers 13 residues. Germline V gene lookup returns CDR1 SGDLS and CDR2 YYNGEE. V was cut by 6 bases and J by 1 base, with 7 bases left in between. The CDR3 loop is CASNRENTGELFF. As DNA, the CDR3 is TGTGCCAGCAACCGGGAGAACACCGGGGAGCTGTTTTTT.

This sequence joins TRBV5-4 and TRBJ1-2; tentative D call: TRBD1 (6 bases). Germline values: CDR1 SGHNT, CDR2 YYREEE (reference sequence). Trimming took 4 bases from V and 5 from J, leaving 15 bases between them. This CDR3 is built from 14 residues. The CDR3 protein is CASSQEVGQYGYTF. For the CDR3, the DNA is TGTGCCAGCAGCCAAGAAGTTGGACAGTATGGCTACACCTTC.

This chain joins TRBV19 and TRBJ2-4, with unresolved D. V lost 0 bases to trimming and J lost 0 bases, with 3 bases between them. The germline V gene has CDR1 LNHDA and CDR2 SQIVND (reference sequence). The CDR3 contains 14 residues. The CDR3 sequence: CASSIDLAKNIQYF. CDR3 nucleotide sequence: TGTGCCAGTAGTATAGACCTAGCCAAAAACATTCAGTACTTC.

The rearrangement joins TRBV9 to TRBJ1-3; the D gene is possibly TRBD1 (5 bases). V lost 3 bases, J lost 2 bases, and 12 bases lay in between. Germline V gene sequence: CDR1 SGDLS, CDR2 YYNGEE. The CDR3 is 15 amino acids. The CDR3 sequence is CASSENGHPGNTIYF. For the CDR3, the DNA is TGTGCCAGCAGCGAGAACGGACATCCTGGAAACACCATATATTTT.

The J gene is TRBJ1-3, the V gene TRBV11-2, with unresolved D. Germline CDR1 reads SGHAT; CDR2 reads FQNNGV. This CDR3 contains 13 residues. Trimming left V 5 bases short and J 5 bases short, with 10 bases between. The CDR3 loop is CASSRDTRNTIYF. The DNA of the CDR3 is TGTGCCAGCAGCAGAGACACCCGAAACACCATATATTTT.

This chain uses TRBV7-2 with TRBJ1-6; D gene uncertain. The CDR3 has 13 amino acids. Deletions cut 1 base from V and 7 bases from J, with 5 bases between. Germline lookup yields CDR1 SGHTA and CDR2 FQGNSA. The CDR3 bases are TGTGCCAGCAGCTTAGTGGAGAATTCACCCCTCCACTTT. It is translated as CASSLVENSPLHF.